This passage covers 21 T cell receptor beta chains from one sample sequenced in a study of regulatory T cells in long-lasting Graves disease. This sample's time point: newly diagnosed GD, antithyroid drugs for less than 3 months. The TCR library was prepared using RNA isolated from PBMCs. Sequencing libraries for TCR beta were prepared with iRepertoire HTBI primers and Arm-PCR of CDR3 regions. MiXCR, run by TCRdb on the multiplex PCR reads, gives a single entry per CDR3 protein. The data contain 370,000 or so distinct CDR3 sequences, around 15% of them seen just once; the ten biggest clones take up roughly 21%. This sample was also put to use in a study of T cells in Graves' hyperthyroidism and ophthalmopathy.

The sequenced sample was peripheral blood mononuclear cells (PBMCs), obtained at new diagnosis, from a patient treated with antithyroid drugs. Receptors were obtained from a woman aged 18 to 35 with Graves disease.

This clonotype was recorded many times. The chain carries TRBV28 and TRBJ1-5; 8 bases line up with TRBD1. V shed 6 bases and J 1 base; nucleotides not matched to a gene: 8. The germline gives CDR1 MDHEN, CDR2 SYDVKM. The CDR3 spans 16 residues. The CDR3: CASSRWAGGSNQPQHF. The CDR3 DNA reads TGTGCCAGCAGCAGGTGGGCAGGGGGCAGCAATCAGCCCCAGCATTTT.

Ten or more counts support this clonotype. This sequence joins TRBV3-1 and TRBJ1-1; possibly TRBD1 for D (6 bases). The germline CDR1 and CDR2 sequences are LGHDT and YNNKEL (reference sequence). The CDR3 has 14 amino acids. V was trimmed by 4 bases and J by 2 bases, leaving 11 bases between them. CDR3 sequence reads: CASSPKGGNTEAFF. DNA for the CDR3: TGTGCCAGCAGCCCCAAAGGGGGTAACACTGAAGCTTTCTTT.

This clonotype has at least ten counts. This chain connects TRBV15 to TRBJ2-1; 10 positions agree with TRBD1. J lost 7 bases, V lost 6 bases, and 9 bases had no gene match. The CDR3 is 15 residues long. Looked up from germline, CDR1 is LNHNV and CDR2 is YYDKDF (reference sequence). The CDR3 sequence is CATSRTGTGVNEQFF. The CDR3 bases are TGTGCCACCAGTAGAACCGGGACAGGGGTTAATGAGCAGTTCTTC. Full variable domain (outside the CDR3, taken from reference TRBV15 and TRBJ2-1): DAMVIQNPRYQVTQFGKPVTLSCSQTLNHNVMYWYQQKSSQAPKLLFHYYDKDFNNEADTPDNFQSRRPNTSFCFLDIRSPGLGDTAMYLCATSRTGTGVNEQFFGPGTRLTVL.

The V gene is TRBV19, the J gene TRBJ2-7; unclear D gene. CDR3 size: 14 residues. Germline V gene sequence: CDR1 LNHDA, CDR2 SQIVND (reference sequence). Deletions cut 3 bases from V and 4 bases from J, with 13 bases between. The CDR3 DNA sequence: TGTGCCAGTAGTATGGAGCCACATACTTACGAGCAGTACTTC. It codes for CASSMEPHTYEQYF.

The chain recombines TRBV4-1 with TRBJ2-7; possible D gene TRBD2, 5 bases. V lost 0 bases, J lost 6 bases, and 15 bases lay in between. The CDR3 runs to 15 residues. The V gene's germline CDR1 is MGHRA and CDR2 YSYEKL. This CDR3 reads CASSQDWGAGSEQYF. The CDR3 nucleotides read TGCGCCAGCAGCCAAGATTGGGGAGCCGGCAGCGAGCAGTACTTC.

This rearrangement joins TRBV2 to TRBJ2-5; a possible D gene is TRBD2 (6 bases). The CDR3 contains 14 residues. In germline, CDR1 is SNHLY, CDR2 FYNNEI. Deletions cut 7 bases from V and 3 bases from J, with 15 bases between. The CDR3 nucleotides are TGTGCCAGCACCTTGGAGGGATTGAAAGAGACCCAGTACTTC. Encoded protein: CASTLEGLKETQYF.

This clonotype has more than one count but fewer than ten. The chain links TRBV5-1 to TRBJ2-3; the D gene is possibly TRBD2 (7 bases). This CDR3 comprises 16 residues. Germline V gene lookup returns CDR1 SGHRS and CDR2 YFSETQ. Trimming shortened V by 4 bases and J by 0 bases, and 15 bases separated the two germline ends. The CDR3, as DNA: TGCGCCAGCAGCGAGGGGGGGGGGGCAAGCACAGATACGCAGTATTTT. Its protein is CASSEGGGASTDTQYF. The variable domain in full, completed from reference TRBV5-1 and TRBJ2-3, reads KAGVTQTPRYLIKTRGQQVTLSCSPISGHRSVSWYQQTPGQGLQFLFEYFSETQRNKGNFPGRFSGRQFSNSRSEMNVSTLELGDSALYLCASSEGGGASTDTQYFGPGTRLTVL.

This clonotype was recorded many times. The chain links TRBV6-1 to TRBJ2-1; 8 bases line up with TRBD2. Germline V CDR1 and CDR2: MNHNS, SASEGT. The CDR3 sequence is 15 residues long. J was trimmed by 0 bases and V by 8 bases; bases with no gene match: 6. The DNA for the CDR3 is TGTGCCAGCGCGAGGCTAGCGGGCTCCTACAATGAGCAGTTCTTC. Translation gives CASARLAGSYNEQFF.

This chain links TRBV10-3 with TRBJ1-6; TRBD1 matches at 8 bases. J gave up 9 bases and V 5 bases, and 12 bases lay outside the gene matches. Germline CDR1 and CDR2: ENHRY and SYGVKD. This CDR3 contains 16 residues. The CDR3 DNA is TGTGCCATCAGTTCAGGACAGGGTATTCGTATTTCACCCCTCCACTTT. This encodes CAISSGQGIRISPLHF.

In this sample, this clonotype turned up many times. The chain couples TRBV7-9 to TRBJ2-7, with 9 nucleotides matching TRBD1. CDR1 and CDR2 from the germline V gene are SEHNR and FQNEAQ (reference sequence). Trimming removed 6 bases from V and 5 bases from J; junction bases left unmatched: 5. The CDR3 consists of 13 residues. Here the CDR3 reads CASSYGQGNEQYF. CDR3 sequence (DNA): TGTGCCAGCAGTTACGGACAGGGGAACGAGCAGTACTTC.

This clonotype was recorded at least ten times. The chain combines TRBV29-1 with TRBJ2-5; perhaps TRBD2 as D (5 bases). Germline V gene lookup returns CDR1 SQVTM and CDR2 ANQGSEA. The V end was cut by 3 bases, the J end by 2 bases, with 19 bases between. This CDR3 is built from 16 residues. The CDR3 reads CSVEGEGPFGQETQYF. In DNA, the CDR3 is TGCAGCGTTGAGGGCGAGGGTCCTTTCGGGCAAGAGACCCAGTACTTC.

This clonotype was observed a few times. At one boundary the junction diverges from the germline segment, which might be a read error. V and J are TRBV6-2 or TRBV6-3 and TRBJ1-1; D ambiguous. CDR1 and CDR2 (germline): MNHEY, SVGEGT. The CDR3 extends over 12 amino acids. The CDR3 sequence: CVSSELGLEAFF. DNA of the CDR3: TGTGTCAGCAGTGAATTGGGCCTTGAAGCTTTCTTT.

This clonotype was recorded many times. The chain uses TRBV20-1 and TRBJ2-1; TRBD2 matches at 8 bases. Germline trimming cut 6 bases from V and 0 bases from J; bases unmatched to any gene: 7. The CDR3 has 15 amino acids. Germline CDR1 is DFQATT and CDR2 is SNEGSKA (reference sequence). The CDR3 bases are TGCAGTGCCGTTAAGCGGGAGCGCTCCTACAATGAGCAGTTCTTC. This gives the protein CSAVKRERSYNEQFF.

This clonotype was seen at least ten times. The V gene is TRBV5-1, the J gene TRBJ2-7; D might be TRBD2 (6 bases). Deletions cut 2 bases from V and 7 bases from J, with 16 bases between. This CDR3 has 14 residues. Germline V gene data show CDR1 as SGHRS and CDR2 as YFSETQ. CDR3 residues: CASSFGTGDGEQYF. Written as DNA, the CDR3 is TGCGCCAGCAGCTTCGGGACTGGTGATGGGGAGCAGTACTTC.

The genes are TRBV2 and TRBJ1-5; 7 bases fit TRBD1. The CDR3 has 14 amino acids. The V and J ends lost 3 bases and 6 bases, in that order; junction bases with no gene match: 5. Germline V CDR1 and CDR2: SNHLY, FYNNEI. CDR3 in amino acids: CASSDTTGSQPQHF. As DNA, the CDR3 is TGTGCCAGCAGTGATACGACAGGGAGTCAGCCCCAGCATTTT.

This clonotype has at least ten counts. The chain links TRBV5-1 to TRBJ2-7; 9 positions match TRBD1. The CDR3 totals 14 residues. Germline V gene lookup returns CDR1 SGHRS and CDR2 YFSETQ. The V segment lost 6 bases and the J segment 1 base; nucleotides outside the gene matches: 5. Written as DNA, the CDR3 is TGCGCCAGCACCCCCGGGACAGGGTCCTACGAGCAGTACTTC. Translating gives CASTPGTGSYEQYF.

This clonotype occurred many times. This sequence joins TRBV6-1 and TRBJ1-3; D possibly corresponds to TRBD1 (5 bases). Germline assignment: CDR1 MNHNS and CDR2 SASEGT. The V end was cut by 6 bases, the J end by 0 bases, with 12 bases between. The CDR3 contains 15 residues. Written as DNA, the CDR3 is TGTGCCAGCAGACGACAGTTAAGCTCTGGAAACACCATATATTTT. Protein product: CASRRQLSSGNTIYF.

This clonotype was detected only a few times. This chain links TRBV7-2 with TRBJ1-1, with 8 bases fitting TRBD1. CDR1 is SGHTA, CDR2 FQGNSA, per germline. V was pared by 3 bases and J by 3 bases, with 6 bases of the junction left unmatched. The CDR3 is 15 amino acids. The CDR3 coding sequence is TGTGCCAGCAGCTTTCAGGGGGCGCGGGACACTGAAGCTTTCTTT. Translated, it gives CASSFQGARDTEAFF.

This clonotype showed up many times. The CDR3 is CASSWTGGDTGELFF. The CDR3 DNA reads TGTGCCAGCAGTTGGACAGGGGGGGACACCGGGGAGCTGTTTTTT. V usage is TRBV11-3 and J usage is TRBJ2-2; TRBD1 matches at 10 bases. V lost 6 bases and J lost 3; bases outside the gene matches: 4. Germline V gives CDR1 SGHNT, CDR2 YENEEA. The CDR3 sequence is 15 residues long.

This clonotype has a count of ten or more. CDR3 sequence: CAWSVPSGSFNEQFF. The CDR3 bases are TGTGCCTGGAGTGTCCCTAGCGGGAGTTTCAATGAGCAGTTCTTC. V and J are TRBV30 and TRBJ2-1, with 10 positions matching TRBD2. The CDR3 loop spans 15 amino acids. Trimming removed 0 bases from V and 6 bases from J; junction bases left unmatched: 5. Germline V gene lookup returns CDR1 GTSNPN and CDR2 SVGIG (reference sequence).

Only a few counts were recorded for this clonotype. CDR3 coding DNA: TGCAGTGCTAGTCTCCCAGGCAGATATAGCAATCAGCCCCAGCATTTT. It translates to CSASLPGRYSNQPQHF. The J gene is TRBJ1-5, the V gene TRBV20-1; unclear D gene. CDR3 length equals 16 residues. CDR1 is DFQATT and CDR2 is SNEGSKA in the germline V gene (reference sequence). The V end lost 3 bases, the J end lost 0 bases, and 15 bases lay between the germline ends.